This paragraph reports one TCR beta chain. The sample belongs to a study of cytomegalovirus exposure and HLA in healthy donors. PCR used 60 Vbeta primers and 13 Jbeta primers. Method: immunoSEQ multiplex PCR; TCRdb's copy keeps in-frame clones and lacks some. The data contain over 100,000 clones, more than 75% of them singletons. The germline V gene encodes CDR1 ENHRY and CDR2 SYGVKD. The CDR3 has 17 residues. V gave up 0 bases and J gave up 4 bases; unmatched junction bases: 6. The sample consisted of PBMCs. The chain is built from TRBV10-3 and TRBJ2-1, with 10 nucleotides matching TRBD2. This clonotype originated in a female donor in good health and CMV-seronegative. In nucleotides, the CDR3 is TGTGCCATCAGTGAGTCTTTTGGGACTAGCGCATACAATGAGCAGTTCTTC. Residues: CAISESFGTSAYNEQFF.